Listed below are T cell receptor beta chains from one sample, sequenced in a study of control samples from healthy donors and cancer patients. Produced via immunoSEQ multiplex PCR; TCRdb's table is partial and in-frame only. The sample includes approximately 150,000 clones, about 91% of them seen just once. Sequenced input: blood. These receptors all stem from a man aged 30 to 39 in good health. Both conserved end residues are part of each CDR3. A D gene is named only where the DNA matches it firmly. Size tells how often a clone was seen (once, few, many) or the class of an expanded clone, and some rows leave it out.

CDR3 length: 16; D gene: TRBD1; clone size: -; V gene: TRBV5-1; J gene: TRBJ1-1; CDR3 DNA: TGCGCCAGCAGCACACGACAGGGGGCGACGAACACTGAAGCTTTCTTT; CDR3 protein: CASSTRQGATNTEAFF
CDR3 length: 14; D gene: -; clone size: -; V gene: TRBV7-9; J gene: TRBJ2-7; CDR3 DNA: TGTGCCAGCAGCTTAGTTGTCCGGGCGTACGAGCAGTACTTC; CDR3 protein: CASSLVVRAYEQYF
CDR3 length: 14; D gene: -; clone size: -; V gene: TRBV5-1; J gene: TRBJ2-7; CDR3 DNA: TGCGCCAGCAGCTTATATCCGGGAACCTACGAGCAGTACTTC; CDR3 protein: CASSLYPGTYEQYF
CDR3 length: 12; D gene: -; clone size: -; V gene: TRBV27; J gene: TRBJ2-7; CDR3 DNA: TGTGCCAGCAGTTTTCCCACGGGGGAGCAGTACTTC; CDR3 protein: CASSFPTGEQYF
CDR3 length: 14; D gene: -; clone size: -; V gene: TRBV9; J gene: TRBJ1-2; CDR3 DNA: TGTGCCAGCAGCGCTAAAAGGGCGTCGAGTGGCTACACCTTC; CDR3 protein: CASSAKRASSGYTF
CDR3 length: 12; D gene: -; clone size: -; V gene: TRBV6-5; J gene: TRBJ2-1; CDR3 DNA: TGTGCCAGCAGTTACGGCTTTTCTGAGCAGTTCTTC; CDR3 protein: CASSYGFSEQFF
CDR3 length: 14; D gene: -; clone size: -; V gene: TRBV10-2; J gene: TRBJ1-2; CDR3 DNA: TGCGCCAGCAGCGTTGACAGGAGGGACTATGGCTACACCTTC; CDR3 protein: CASSVDRRDYGYTF
CDR3 length: 15; D gene: TRBD1; clone size: -; V gene: TRBV7-9; J gene: TRBJ1-4; CDR3 DNA: TGTGCCAGCACCCTAGGACAGGGGTTTAATGAAAAACTGTTTTTT; CDR3 protein: CASTLGQGFNEKLFF
CDR3 length: 15; D gene: TRBD1; clone size: -; V gene: TRBV14; J gene: TRBJ2-7; CDR3 DNA: TGTGCCAGCAGCCAAGTGGGACAGGGGTACCACGAGCAGTACTTC; CDR3 protein: CASSQVGQGYHEQYF
CDR3 length: 13; D gene: -; clone size: -; V gene: TRBV6-5; J gene: TRBJ1-6; CDR3 DNA: TGTGCCAGCAGTCCCTCGCGTAGTTCACCCCTCCACTTT; CDR3 protein: CASSPSRSSPLHF
CDR3 length: 14; D gene: -; clone size: -; V gene: TRBV11-2; J gene: TRBJ2-3; CDR3 DNA: TGTGCCAGCAGCTTAGGGCGGGGAGCAGATACGCAGTATTTT; CDR3 protein: CASSLGRGADTQYF
CDR3 length: 13; D gene: -; clone size: -; V gene: TRBV12-3/TRBV12-4; J gene: TRBJ1-2; CDR3 DNA: TGTGCCAGCAGCTGGACAGTGCCCCATGGCTACACCTTC; CDR3 protein: CASSWTVPHGYTF
CDR3 length: 14; D gene: -; clone size: -; V gene: TRBV10-2; J gene: TRBJ2-2; CDR3 DNA: TGCGCCAGCGGTGGGGGTGGGAACACCGGGGAGCTGTTTTTT; CDR3 protein: CASGGGGNTGELFF
CDR3 length: 15; D gene: -; clone size: -; V gene: TRBV7-2; J gene: TRBJ1-3; CDR3 DNA: TGTGCCAGCAGCTTAGTGACGAGCTCTGGAAACACCATATATTTT; CDR3 protein: CASSLVTSSGNTIYF
CDR3 length: 13; D gene: -; clone size: -; V gene: TRBV7-9; J gene: TRBJ1-5; CDR3 DNA: TGTGCCAGCAGCCCCAGTGGCAATCAGCCCCAGCATTTT; CDR3 protein: CASSPSGNQPQHF
CDR3 length: 14; D gene: TRBD1; clone size: -; V gene: TRBV5-1; J gene: TRBJ1-6; CDR3 DNA: TGCGCCAGCAGACAGGGGACGGGAGTTTCACCCCTCCACTTT; CDR3 protein: CASRQGTGVSPLHF
CDR3 length: 13; D gene: -; clone size: once; V gene: TRBV7-9; J gene: TRBJ1-2; CDR3 DNA: TGTGCCAGCAGCTCCAGTTCGGGGCGGAGCTACACCTTC; CDR3 protein: CASSSSSGRSYTF